A single sample is the source of the 24 T cell receptor beta chains below, sequenced in a study of CD8 T cells in ankylosing spondylitis. Each CDR3 protein gets one entry after TCRdb re-called the 5' RACE reads with MiXCR. The table has under 150,000 distinct CDR3 sequences, over 10% seen once. The sequencing input was blood, either unsorted or a sorted T cell fraction (not recorded which). The receptors stem from a female donor with ankylosing spondylitis or in good health (not recorded which).

In this sample, this clonotype turned up many times. The chain carries TRBV4-2 and TRBJ2-7, with TRBD2 as a possible D gene (6 bases). The CDR3 covers 14 residues. V gave up 3 bases and J gave up 2 bases, with 11 bases separating them. The germline V gene has CDR1 LGHNA and CDR2 YNFKEQ. The CDR3 is CASSQGSGTYEQYF. The CDR3 bases are TGTGCCAGCAGCCAGGGTAGCGGAACCTACGAGCAGTACTTC.

This clonotype was detected ten times or more. The V and J genes are TRBV20-1 and TRBJ2-5; D remains ambiguous. The CDR3 loop spans 13 amino acids. Germline CDR1 is DFQATT and CDR2 is SNEGSKA (reference sequence). Trimming took 0 bases from V and 7 from J, leaving 12 bases between them. The CDR3: CSARDVLRGTQYF. In DNA, the CDR3 is TGCAGTGCTAGAGACGTTCTAAGAGGGACCCAGTACTTC.

In this sample, this clonotype turned up many times. The gene calls are TRBV11-3 and TRBJ2-1, with D hard to call. The V gene's germline CDR1 is SGHNT and CDR2 YENEEA. Trimming shortened V by 0 bases and J by 8 bases, and 11 bases separated the two germline ends. The CDR3 is made up of 14 amino acids. The CDR3 sequence is CASSLDSLGHEQFF. CDR3 in DNA: TGTGCCAGCAGCTTAGACAGCCTTGGCCATGAGCAGTTCTTC.

The chain combines TRBV20-1 with TRBJ2-1; 7 bases line up with TRBD2. Germline-derived CDR1 and CDR2 are DFQATT and SNEGSKA (reference sequence). This CDR3 contains 14 residues. Trimming at V came to 3 bases and at J to 5 bases, leaving 7 bases not matched to a gene. The CDR3 spells CSARGGTTNNEQFF. The CDR3, as DNA: TGCAGTGCTAGGGGGGGGACTACCAACAATGAGCAGTTCTTC.

This clonotype has a handful of counts. This chain connects TRBV5-5 to TRBJ2-5, with D unclear. V was cut by 0 bases and J by 5 bases, with 14 bases left in between. This CDR3 comprises 15 residues. CDR1 is SGHKS, CDR2 YYEKEE, per germline (reference sequence). This CDR3 reads CASSLEAFPLETQYF. CDR3 in DNA: TGTGCCAGCAGCTTGGAGGCGTTCCCGCTGGAGACCCAGTACTTC. Using reference TRBV5-5 and TRBJ2-5 for the parts outside the CDR3, the full variable domain is DAGVTQSPTHLIKTRGQQVTLRCSPISGHKSVSWYQQVLGQGPQFIFQYYEKEERGRGNFPDRFSARQFPNYSSELNVNALLLGDSALYLCASSLEAFPLETQYFGPGTRLLVL.

This clonotype was recorded many times. This chain uses TRBV12-3 or TRBV12-4 with TRBJ2-7; D gene unclear. The CDR3 length is 12 residues. V dropped 9 bases and J dropped 3 bases, with 12 bases sitting between them. The CDR3 is CASSPSLYEQYF. The CDR3 nucleotides read TGTGCCAGTTCCCCAAGCCTCTACGAGCAGTACTTC.

The sample holds many counts of this clonotype. The chain has TRBV9 and TRBJ2-1; D not resolved. Germline lookup yields CDR1 SGDLS and CDR2 YYNGEE. The V end lost 1 base, the J end lost 2 bases, and 1 base lay between the germline ends. The CDR3 spans 12 residues. The CDR3 sequence is CASSVTYNEQFF. The CDR3 bases are TGTGCCAGCAGCGTAACCTACAATGAGCAGTTCTTC.

This clonotype came up many times. The chain employs TRBV28 and TRBJ2-1; D unresolved. V was clipped by 3 bases and J by 5 bases, with 5 bases between them. The CDR3 totals 12 residues. Germline lookup yields CDR1 MDHEN and CDR2 SYDVKM. CDR3 protein: CASSFVHNEQFF. The CDR3 DNA reads as TGTGCCAGCAGTTTCGTGCACAATGAGCAGTTCTTC. Supplemented by reference TRBV28 and TRBJ2-1, the full variable domain reads DVKVTQSSRYLVKRTGEKVFLECVQDMDHENMFWYRQDPGLGLRLIYFSYDVKMKEKGDIPEGYSVSREKKERFSLILESASTNQTSMYLCASSFVHNEQFFGPGTRLTVL.

The chain recombines TRBV5-4 with TRBJ1-2; 9 positions match TRBD1. J lost 5 bases, V lost 8 bases, and 13 bases had no gene match. The CDR3 length is 15 residues. Looked up from germline, CDR1 is SGHNT and CDR2 is YYREEE (reference sequence). CDR3 sequence reads: CASTPDFGQGYGYTF. For the CDR3, the DNA is TGTGCCAGTACGCCCGACTTTGGACAGGGGTATGGCTACACCTTC.

This clonotype came up once. A read error may be the cause here, since a much bigger clone is one base away. The chain joins TRBV12-3 or TRBV12-4 to TRBJ2-7; TRBD1 matches 7 bases. The CDR3 is made up of 15 amino acids. V lost 6 bases to trimming and J lost 2 bases; unmatched junction nucleotides: 10. CDR3 nucleotides: TGTGCCAGCAGCCTACAGGGGTTCGGCCCCTACGAGCAGTACTTC. Its translation: CASSLQGFGPYEQYF.

Note on this clonotype: A read error may be the cause here, since a much bigger clone is one base away. The V gene is TRBV28, the J gene TRBJ2-1, with a possible D match to TRBD2 (6 bases). There are 14 residues in the CDR3. Germline CDR1 reads MDHEN; CDR2 reads SYDVKM. CDR3 region: CASSLAGYRNGQFF. The CDR3 bases are TGTGCCAGCAGTCTCGCGGGGTACCGAAATGGGCAGTTCTTC.

This clonotype occurred many times. The V gene is TRBV20-1, the J gene TRBJ2-7, with 9 bases fitting TRBD1. Germline-derived CDR1 and CDR2 are DFQATT and SNEGSKA (reference sequence). This CDR3 is 15 amino acids long. Unmatched junction bases numbered 7, after V lost 0 bases and J lost 4 bases. The CDR3 protein is CSARDRDRAGYEQYF. The CDR3, as DNA: TGCAGTGCTAGAGATAGGGACAGGGCGGGGTACGAGCAGTACTTC.

There are many counts of this clonotype. This chain connects TRBV29-1 to TRBJ2-2, with D tentatively TRBD1 or TRBD2 (5 bases each). CDR1 and CDR2 (germline): SQVTM, ANQGSEA. The length of the CDR3 is 13 residues. V lost 2 bases and J 6 bases, leaving 10 bases between the germline ends. In DNA form, the CDR3 reads TGCAGCGTTGAACCGGGACGACCCGGGGAGCTGTTTTTT. It yields the protein CSVEPGRPGELFF.

This clonotype showed up many times. The chain links TRBV7-2 to TRBJ2-2; D not resolved. Germline CDR1 is SGHTA and CDR2 is FQGNSA. Deletions cut 5 bases from V and 7 bases from J, with 14 bases between. The length of the CDR3 is 14 residues. This chain's CDR3 is CASSLGYASGELFF. The CDR3 nucleotides are TGTGCCAGCAGCCTTGGTTATGCGAGCGGGGAGCTGTTTTTT.

The chain joins TRBV7-2 to TRBJ2-3; D uncertain. The CDR3 sequence is 12 residues long. V gave up 5 bases and J gave up 9 bases, with 12 bases separating them. CDR1 is SGHTA, CDR2 FQGNSA, per germline. CDR3 in amino acids: CASSPAGSTQYF. The CDR3 region has the DNA TGTGCCAGCAGCCCAGCTGGTAGCACGCAGTATTTT. Together with reference TRBV7-2 and TRBJ2-3, the CDR3 gives the full variable domain: GAGVSQSPSNKVTEKGKDVELRCDPISGHTALYWYRQSLGQGLEFLIYFQGNSAPDKSGLPSDRFSAERTGGSVSTLTIQRTQQEDSAVYLCASSPAGSTQYFGPGTRLTVL.

This clonotype came up many times. The CDR3 coding sequence is TGCAGTGCACCCCGGGGACAGGGCCGGCGGGTGGATACGCAGTATTTT. It is translated as CSAPRGQGRRVDTQYF. The V and J genes are TRBV20-1 and TRBJ2-3; 9 bases are shared with TRBD1. The germline V gene has CDR1 DFQATT and CDR2 SNEGSKA (reference sequence). The CDR3 contains 16 residues. V lost 6 bases to trimming and J lost 6 bases; unmatched junction nucleotides: 16.

The gene calls are TRBV20-1 and TRBJ2-7, with D possibly TRBD2 on 6 matching bases. Between the trimmed V and J ends, which lost 3 bases and 3 bases, there was a span of 12 bases. This CDR3 spans 13 amino acids. Germline loops: CDR1 DFQATT, CDR2 SNEGSKA (reference sequence). The CDR3 spells CSASRGRIYEQYF. CDR3 nucleotide sequence: TGCAGTGCTAGCCGAGGGAGGATCTACGAGCAGTACTTC.

The sample holds many counts of this clonotype. The chain joins TRBV25-1 to TRBJ2-1; tentatively, D is TRBD2 (5 bases). CDR1 and CDR2 from the germline V gene are MGHDK and SYGVNS. Trimming shortened V by 3 bases and J by 10 bases, and 16 bases separated the two germline ends. The CDR3 is 14 amino acids. The CDR3 protein is CASSDLTRSWEQFF. The CDR3 nucleotides are TGTGCCAGCAGTGACCTCACTAGAAGTTGGGAGCAGTTCTTC.

This clonotype was seen ten or more times. J is TRBJ1-5 and V is TRBV20-1; 8 nucleotides agree with TRBD1. Germline values: CDR1 DFQATT, CDR2 SNEGSKA (reference sequence). V was clipped by 4 bases and J by 0 bases; unmatched bases: 8. This CDR3 region has 16 residues. The CDR3 loop reads CSAITDREASNQPQHF. The CDR3 nucleotides read TGCAGTGCTATAACGGACAGGGAGGCTAGCAATCAGCCCCAGCATTTT.

This clonotype appeared a few times. This sequence joins TRBV20-1 and TRBJ2-1; D possibly corresponds to TRBD2 (5 bases). The CDR3 length is 15 residues. Trimming cost V 0 bases and J 8 bases, with 17 bases left between them. Germline assignment: CDR1 DFQATT and CDR2 SNEGSKA (reference sequence). CDR3 coding DNA: TGCAGTGCTAGAGATTCCGCGGGTCAGGACCATGAGCAGTTCTTC. As protein: CSARDSAGQDHEQFF.

This clonotype was counted ten times or more. V is TRBV7-2 and J is TRBJ1-1; no clear D gene. The germline gives CDR1 SGHTA, CDR2 FQGNSA. V lost 1 base and J 1 base, leaving 7 bases between the germline ends. The CDR3 length is 14 residues. CDR3 protein: CASSLVAQNTEAFF. The CDR3 DNA reads TGTGCCAGCAGCTTAGTGGCTCAGAACACTGAAGCTTTCTTT.

This clonotype was seen at least ten times. The chain employs TRBV2 and TRBJ1-1, with D possibly TRBD1 on 6 matching bases. Germline CDR1 SNHLY, CDR2 FYNNEI. The V gene lost 4 bases and the J gene lost 12 bases, with 21 bases spanning the gap. This CDR3 is 14 amino acids long. In DNA, the CDR3 is TGTGCCAGCAGTGTCCCAATTACCGGGACACTTCCTTTCTTT. Amino acids: CASSVPITGTLPFF.

Ten or more counts support this clonotype. One end of the junction is discordant with germline, which a read error may explain. The chain combines TRBV5-6 with TRBJ2-3; unclear D gene. CDR1 is SGHDT, CDR2 YYEEEE, per germline. The CDR3 contains 12 residues. The CDR3 nucleotides are TGTGCCAGCCGCTTCTTGGGAGATACGCAGTATTTT. This encodes CASRFLGDTQYF.

This clonotype was detected ten times or more. V gene TRBV12-3 or TRBV12-4 combines with J gene TRBJ1-5; D unclear. The CDR3 loop spans 14 amino acids. Trimming cost V 5 bases and J 0 bases, with 8 bases left between them. CDR3 protein: CASSPDDSNQPQHF. The CDR3 DNA follows: TGTGCCAGCAGTCCGGATGATAGCAATCAGCCCCAGCATTTT.